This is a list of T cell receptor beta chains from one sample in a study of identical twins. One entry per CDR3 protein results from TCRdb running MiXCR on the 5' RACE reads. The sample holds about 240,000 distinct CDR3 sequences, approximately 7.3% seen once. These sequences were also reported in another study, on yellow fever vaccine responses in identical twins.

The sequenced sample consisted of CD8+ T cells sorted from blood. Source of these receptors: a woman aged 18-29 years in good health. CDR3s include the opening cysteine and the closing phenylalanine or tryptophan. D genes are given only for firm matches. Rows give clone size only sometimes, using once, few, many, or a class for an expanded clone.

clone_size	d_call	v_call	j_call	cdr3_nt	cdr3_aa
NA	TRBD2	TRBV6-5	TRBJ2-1	TGTGCCAGCAGTTACTCTGGGACTACCGATGAGCAGTTCTTC	CASSYSGTTDEQFF
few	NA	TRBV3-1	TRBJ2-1	TGTGCCAGCAGCCACTCGACAGGCTACAATGAGCAGTTCTTC	CASSHSTGYNEQFF
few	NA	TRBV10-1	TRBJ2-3	TGCGCCAGCAGTGATTGGGATACGCAGTATTTT	CASSDWDTQYF
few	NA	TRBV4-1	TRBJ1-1	TGCGCCAGCAGCCCGGGACGGGAGTTAATGAACACTGAAGCTTTCTTT	CASSPGRELMNTEAFF
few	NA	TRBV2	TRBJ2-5	TGTGCCAGCAGTGAAGGGATAGCCTCACACCAAGAGACCCAGTACTTC	CASSEGIASHQETQYF
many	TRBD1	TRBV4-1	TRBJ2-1	TGCGCCAGCAGCCAACGGGACAGGGGGCGAGACAATGAGCAGTTCTTC	CASSQRDRGRDNEQFF
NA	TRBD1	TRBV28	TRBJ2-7	TGTGCCAGCAGTCGGGCCGGGACAGCACATTACGAGCAGTACTTC	CASSRAGTAHYEQYF
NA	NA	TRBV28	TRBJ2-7	TGTGCCAGCACCGACCTACGTGAGCAGTACTTC	CASTDLREQYF
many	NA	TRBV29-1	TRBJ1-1	TGCAGCGTACTTTCAGGCTCGGTTGCTGAAGCTTTCTTT	CSVLSGSVAEAFF
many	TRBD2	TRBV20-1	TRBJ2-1	TGCAGTGCTAGAAGCGAGGCTAGCGGTGACAATGAGCAGTTCTTC	CSARSEASGDNEQFF
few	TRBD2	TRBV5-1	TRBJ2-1	TGCGCCAGCAGCCCCGAATCTGGGACTAGCTACAATGAGCAGTTCTTC	CASSPESGTSYNEQFF
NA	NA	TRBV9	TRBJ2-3	TGTGCCAGCAGCGTAGAGGGTCTGGGCACAGATACGCAGTATTTT	CASSVEGLGTDTQYF
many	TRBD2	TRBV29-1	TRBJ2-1	TGCAGCGTTGAAGCGACTAGCGGGGGGCTGTGGGGTGAGCAGTTCTTC	CSVEATSGGLWGEQFF
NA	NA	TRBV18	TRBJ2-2	TGTGCCAGCTCACCACCTGGAAAGCAGCCTTCCACCGGGGAGCTGTTTTTT	CASSPPGKQPSTGELFF
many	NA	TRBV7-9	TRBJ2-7	TGTGCCAGCAGCCCGGACTACGAGCAGTACTTC	CASSPDYEQYF
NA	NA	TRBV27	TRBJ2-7	TGTGCCAGCAGTTTAACCGGACAGCCCTACGAGCAGTACTTC	CASSLTGQPYEQYF
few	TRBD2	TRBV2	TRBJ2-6	TGTGCCAGCAGTGTCGCCCCCAGCGGGGTTCCCTCTGGGGCCAACGTCCTGACTTTC	CASSVAPSGVPSGANVLTF